Following are 7 T cell receptor beta chains from one sample sequenced in a study of T cells in Graves' hyperthyroidism and ophthalmopathy. TCR beta CDR3 sequences were amplified from RNA transcripts. When the TCR CDR3 underwent first-round RT-PCR, the HTBI primer set was used. MiXCR was run by TCRdb on the multiplex PCR reads, yielding one entry per CDR3 protein. The profile shows approximately 610,000 distinct CDR3 sequences, about 15% of them singletons. Input material: blood. Receptors were obtained from a woman in her thirties or forties with Graves' ophthalmopathy.

This clonotype was picked up many times. The chain couples TRBV5-4 to TRBJ1-1; D gene unclear. The CDR3 spans 13 residues. Germline V gene data show CDR1 as SGHNT and CDR2 as YYREEE (reference sequence). V lost 1 base to trimming and J lost 8 bases, with 12 bases between them. The CDR3 protein is CASSLWGSGEAFF. The CDR3 nucleotides are TGTGCCAGCAGCTTGTGGGGAAGTGGCGAAGCTTTCTTT.

This clonotype came up many times. This chain uses TRBV5-1 with TRBJ2-2; D perhaps matches TRBD2 (5 bases). Germline CDR1 SGHRS, CDR2 YFSETQ. The CDR3 sequence is 15 residues long. The V gene lost 0 bases and the J gene lost 4 bases, with 10 bases spanning the gap. The CDR3 is CASSLDLASTGELFF. The CDR3 nucleotides read TGCGCCAGCAGCTTGGATCTAGCAAGCACCGGGGAGCTGTTTTTT.

This clonotype was observed at least ten times. V is TRBV6-5 and J is TRBJ2-7, with D perhaps TRBD2 (6 bases). Germline V gene lookup returns CDR1 MNHEY and CDR2 SVGAGI. Trimming took 0 bases from V and 9 from J, leaving 15 bases between them. This CDR3 comprises 14 residues. The DNA of the CDR3 is TGTGCCAGCAGTTACTCGACGGTCCGGGAGAGGCAGTACTTC. Translation gives CASSYSTVRERQYF.

This clonotype was recorded many times. This chain uses TRBV6-1 with TRBJ1-2; TRBD1 matches 7 bases. The V gene end was trimmed by 1 base and the J gene end by 4 bases; junction bases not matched to a gene: 12. This CDR3 contains 17 residues. Per germline, CDR1 MNHNS and CDR2 SASEGT. The chain's CDR3 is CASSEVQHRGWGYGYTF. CDR3 nucleotides: TGTGCCAGCAGTGAAGTGCAACACAGGGGCTGGGGCTATGGCTACACCTTC.

In its sample, this clonotype was seen many times. The chain uses TRBV28 and TRBJ1-2; 7 bases map to TRBD1. This CDR3 has 15 residues. V was clipped by 3 bases and J by 4 bases; unmatched bases: 8. Germline V gene lookup returns CDR1 MDHEN and CDR2 SYDVKM. This CDR3 reads CASSLRGAGGYGYTF. Written as DNA, the CDR3 is TGTGCCAGCAGTTTGAGAGGGGCAGGGGGCTATGGCTACACCTTC.

This chain uses TRBV10-3 with TRBJ1-1, with D tentatively TRBD1 (5 bases). CDR1 and CDR2 from the germline V gene are ENHRY and SYGVKD. Trimming removed 8 bases at V and 0 bases at J, with 10 bases between. This CDR3 is built from 13 residues. CDR3 nucleotide sequence: TGTGCCATCCAGGGCAGTTTGAACACTGAAGCTTTCTTT. The encoded protein is CAIQGSLNTEAFF.

The chain uses TRBV20-1 and TRBJ2-4; D is unclear. Per germline, CDR1 DFQATT and CDR2 SNEGSKA (reference sequence). The CDR3 contains 15 residues. Trimming left V 5 bases short and J 0 bases short, with 14 bases between. CDR3 coding DNA: TGCAGTGCTTCCGATTTATTACTAGCCAAAAACATTCAGTACTTC. Translating gives CSASDLLLAKNIQYF.